Each of the 13 T cell receptor beta chains below was sequenced from the same sample in a study of T cell repertoires in cytomegalovirus infection. TCRdb recomputed calls from the reads with MiXCR, one row per CDR3 protein. The sample includes 680,000 or so distinct CDR3 sequences, 35% of them seen just once. Material: PBMCs. These receptors all stem from a human donor in good health (CMV status not recorded). Some clones in this sample may be carry-over from other donors' samples.

This clonotype was recorded a few times. The chain links TRBV10-3 to TRBJ1-3; no clear D gene. The CDR3 consists of 11 residues. Trimming cost V 7 bases and J 3 bases, with 4 bases left between them. Germline loops: CDR1 ENHRY, CDR2 SYGVKD. In nucleotides, the CDR3 is TGTGCCATCAATTTTGGAAACACCATATATTTT. It encodes CAINFGNTIYF.

This clonotype was seen a few times. This chain uses TRBV24-1 with TRBJ2-1; D is perhaps TRBD2 (7 bases). The germline V gene has CDR1 KGHDR and CDR2 SFDVKD. This CDR3 has 15 residues. With 10 bases removed from V and 2 bases from J, the gap between germline ends came to 17 bases. In nucleotides, the CDR3 is TGTGCCACGGGGGGGGGCAGACAAACCTACAATGAGCAGTTCTTC. Encoded protein: CATGGGRQTYNEQFF.

As to this clonotype: This sequence may be a read error, since a much larger clone differs from it by one base. The chain carries TRBV7-9 and TRBJ2-1; possibly TRBD2 for D (5 bases). The ends were cut back, 5 bases at V and 16 bases at J, with 21 bases in the middle. In germline, CDR1 is SEHNR, CDR2 FQNEAQ (reference sequence). The CDR3 is 13 residues long. The CDR3 protein is CASSARLTQGHFF. CDR3 DNA: TGTGCCAGCAGCGCCCGACTAACGCAAGGGCATTTCTTC.

This chain joins TRBV7-9 and TRBJ2-7, with D possibly TRBD1 on 7 matching bases. This CDR3 contains 17 residues. Trimming shortened V by 4 bases and J by 10 bases, and 29 bases separated the two germline ends. Germline CDR1 reads SEHNR; CDR2 reads FQNEAQ (reference sequence). CDR3 sequence (DNA): TGTGCCAGCAGCTCCCGACAGGGCTTAGGGATTGGCGGGACACAGTACTTC. Translation gives CASSSRQGLGIGGTQYF.

This clonotype has only a few counts. The V gene is TRBV27, the J gene TRBJ2-2, with TRBD1 identical over 7 bases. In germline, CDR1 is MNHEY, CDR2 SMNVEV (reference sequence). The CDR3 contains 15 residues. J was trimmed by 6 bases and V by 6 bases; bases with no gene match: 10. This CDR3 reads CASSRYRGNPGELFF. In DNA form, the CDR3 reads TGTGCCAGCAGCCGCTACAGGGGTAACCCCGGGGAGCTGTTTTTT.

The rearrangement links TRBV19 to TRBJ1-2; D is ambiguous. Germline V lookup: CDR1 LNHDA, CDR2 SQIVND (reference sequence). This CDR3 region has 13 residues. V was clipped by 3 bases and J by 5 bases, with 10 bases between them. The chain's CDR3 is CASSIEVSYGYTF. CDR3 sequence (DNA): TGTGCCAGTAGTATTGAGGTTTCTTATGGCTACACCTTC.

This clonotype was seen once. A much larger clonotype is one base distant, so this may be a read error. The CDR3 is CASSLNWHGETQYF. In DNA form, the CDR3 reads TGTGCCAGCAGCTTAAATTGGCACGGGGAGACGCAGTATTTT. The chain joins TRBV7-2 to TRBJ2-3; D may be TRBD2 (5 bases). The CDR3 spans 14 residues. The V end was cut by 2 bases, the J end by 9 bases, with 15 bases between. Germline loops: CDR1 SGHTA, CDR2 FQGNSA. Using reference TRBV7-2 and TRBJ2-3 for the parts outside the CDR3, the full variable domain is GAGVSQSPSNKVTEKGKDVELRCDPISGHTALYWYRQSLGQGLEFLIYFQGNSAPDKSGLPSDRFSAERTGGSVSTLTIQRTQQEDSAVYLCASSLNWHGETQYFGPGTRLTVL.

V gene TRBV7-2 combines with J gene TRBJ1-5, with D possibly being TRBD1 (5 bases). This CDR3 comprises 16 residues. The germline gives CDR1 SGHTA, CDR2 FQGNSA. Trimming shortened V by 5 bases and J by 1 base, and 15 bases separated the two germline ends. The CDR3 nucleotides are TGTGCCAGCAGCCCCGCCATCGGGGGGAGCAATCAGCCCCAGCATTTT. It yields the protein CASSPAIGGSNQPQHF.

This clonotype was found a few times. The V gene is TRBV7-6, the J gene TRBJ2-7; 10 bases match TRBD2. V was clipped by 1 base and J by 7 bases; unmatched bases: 4. CDR1 is SGHVS and CDR2 is FNYEAQ in the germline V gene. The length of the CDR3 is 14 residues. The DNA for the CDR3 is TGTGCCAGCAGCTTAGAGGCTAGCGGGAGTGAGCAGTACTTC. Residues: CASSLEASGSEQYF.

At least ten counts were recorded for this clonotype. V usage is TRBV7-8 and J usage is TRBJ1-1; 8 bases are shared with TRBD1. CDR1 and CDR2 from the germline V gene are SGHVS and FQNEAQ. With 0 bases clipped from V and 4 bases from J, the junction kept 7 bases outside the gene matches. The CDR3 covers 16 residues. The CDR3 reads CASSLALTGALTEAFF. CDR3 coding DNA: TGTGCCAGCAGCTTAGCCCTGACAGGGGCCCTCACTGAAGCTTTCTTT.

The table lists this clonotype with a few counts. V gene TRBV6-1 combines with J gene TRBJ2-1; TRBD2 aligns across 10 bases. Germline assignment: CDR1 MNHNS and CDR2 SASEGT. Trimming took 0 bases from V and 10 from J; bases not matched to a gene: 12. The CDR3 contains 17 residues. CDR3 protein: CASSEASRLAGEEEQFF. As DNA, the CDR3 is TGTGCCAGCAGTGAAGCATCCCGGCTAGCGGGAGAAGAAGAGCAGTTCTTC.

The genes are TRBV12-3 or TRBV12-4 and TRBJ2-7; 9 positions agree with TRBD2. V lost 6 bases to trimming and J lost 2 bases; unmatched junction nucleotides: 11. The CDR3 is 16 amino acids. The chain's CDR3 is CASRPSSSGDTYEQYF. The CDR3 nucleotides read TGTGCCAGCAGGCCCTCCTCTAGCGGGGATACCTACGAGCAGTACTTC.

V usage is TRBV28 and J usage is TRBJ2-2; D is unresolved. Per the germline V gene, CDR1 is MDHEN and CDR2 is SYDVKM. CDR3 length: 15 amino acids. With 3 bases removed from V and 3 bases from J, the gap between germline ends came to 11 bases. In DNA, the CDR3 is TGTGCCAGCAGTTTCGAGCCAACATACACCGGGGAGCTGTTTTTT. It is translated as CASSFEPTYTGELFF.